Detailed here is one TCR beta chain. What it recognizes is unknown. This record comes from a study of T cell repertoires in cytomegalovirus infection. Across the whole study: It was recently identified HLA-C-restricted and well-studied HLA-B-restricted CMV epitopes that the study used. It can be stated that public TCR beta signatures indicated CMV infection as well as a matching HLA type. Findings of the study overall: Based on cumulative public TCR beta family frequency, carriers of CMV plus the relevant HLA were identified. The response measured ex vivo was dominated by TCR beta clonotypes (HLA-C-restricted and CMV-specific).

MiXCR, applied by TCRdb to the reads, yields one record per CDR3 protein. In the table there are hundreds of thousands of distinct CDR3 sequences, 30% to 35% of which are singletons. This CDR3 region has 15 residues. V dropped 1 base and J dropped 0 bases, with 10 bases sitting between them. Per the germline V gene, CDR1 is SGHTA and CDR2 is FQGNSA. The chain links TRBV7-2 to TRBJ2-7; D is unresolved. The material was cultured PBMCs, obtained from culture after CMV antigen stimulation. This clonotype was sampled from a human donor in good health (CMV status not recorded). Some clones in this sample may be carry-over from other donors' samples. The CDR3 spells CASSLDSQSSYEQYF. The DNA of the CDR3 is TGTGCCAGCAGCTTAGACAGTCAGAGCTCCTACGAGCAGTACTTC. The full variable domain, in which reference TRBV7-2 and TRBJ2-7 provide the parts outside the CDR3, is GAGVSQSPSNKVTEKGKDVELRCDPISGHTALYWYRQSLGQGLEFLIYFQGNSAPDKSGLPSDRFSAERTGGSVSTLTIQRTQQEDSAVYLCASSLDSQSSYEQYFGPGTRLTVT.